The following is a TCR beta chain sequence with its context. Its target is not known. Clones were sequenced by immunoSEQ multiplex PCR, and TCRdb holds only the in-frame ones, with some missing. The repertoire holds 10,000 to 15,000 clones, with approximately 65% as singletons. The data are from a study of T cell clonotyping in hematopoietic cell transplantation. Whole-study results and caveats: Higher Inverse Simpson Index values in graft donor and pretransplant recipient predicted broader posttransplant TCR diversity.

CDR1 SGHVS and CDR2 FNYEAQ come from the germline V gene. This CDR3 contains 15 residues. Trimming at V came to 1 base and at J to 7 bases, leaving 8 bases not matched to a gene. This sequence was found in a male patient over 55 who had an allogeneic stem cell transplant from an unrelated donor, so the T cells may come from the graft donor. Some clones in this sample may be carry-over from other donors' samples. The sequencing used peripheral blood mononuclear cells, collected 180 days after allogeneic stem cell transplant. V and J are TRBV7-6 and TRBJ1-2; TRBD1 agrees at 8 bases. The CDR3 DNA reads TGTGCCAGCAGCTTAGAGGAGACAGGGGCGGTTGGCTACACCTTC. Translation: CASSLEETGAVGYTF.